This TCR beta chain appears in the sequencing data of a study of T cells in Graves' hyperthyroidism and ophthalmopathy. Study-wide results and caveats: Before onset, ophthalmopathy was predicted by the model a median 6.5 months earlier.

CDR1 LNHDA and CDR2 SQIVND come from the germline V gene (reference sequence). Losses at the gene ends were 5 bases for V and 1 base for J; bases not matched to a gene: 9. The CDR3 loop spans 18 amino acids. A remark on this clonotype: What it recognizes is unknown.

Subjects aged 18 to 65 presented with newly diagnosed hyperthyroidism of less than 2 months' duration. Diagnostic decisions used clinical symptoms, serum thyroxine and TRAb, thyroid ultrasound and orbital computed tomography. Amplification of TCR beta CDR3 regions was performed using RNA transcripts as template. The HTBI set primed first-round TCR CDR3 RT-PCR. Each CDR3 protein is one row after TCRdb ran MiXCR on the multiplex PCR reads. The table includes 350,000 to 450,000 distinct CDR3 sequences, roughly 14% detected once. The gene calls are TRBV19 and TRBJ1-5; 12 bases map to TRBD1. This receptor was identified in a woman between 55 and 75 years old with Graves' hyperthyroidism. The sample taken for sequencing was blood. The CDR3 reads CASSPGTGGFVSNQPQHF. The DNA of the CDR3 is TGTGCCAGTAGTCCCGGGACAGGGGGCTTTGTAAGCAATCAGCCCCAGCATTTT.